This T cell receptor beta chain appears in the sequencing data of a study of cytotoxic CD8 clonotypes in ibrutinib-treated CLL. J was trimmed by 4 bases and V by 2 bases; bases with no gene match: 11. This CDR3 comprises 17 residues. CDR1 and CDR2 (germline): SGHRS, YFSETQ. The table came from immunoSEQ multiplex PCR; TCRdb's copy has only in-frame clones and leaves some out. Counted here are approximately 340,000 clones, roughly 70% occurring once; the ten biggest clones make up roughly 6%. The TCR originated in a human donor with chronic lymphocytic leukemia. The chain combines TRBV5-1 with TRBJ2-7; TRBD2 agrees at 11 bases. The source was PBMCs, collected after 36 months of ibrutinib treatment. The CDR3 protein is CASSLSSVLAGAYEQYF. The DNA of the CDR3 is TGCGCCAGCAGCTTATCATCAGTACTAGCGGGAGCGTACGAGCAGTACTTC. The complete variable domain, with remaining parts taken from reference TRBV5-1 and TRBJ2-7, reads KAGVTQTPRYLIKTRGQQVTLSCSPISGHRSVSWYQQTPGQGLQFLFEYFSETQRNKGNFPGRFSGRQFSNSRSEMNVSTLELGDSALYLCASSLSSVLAGAYEQYFGPGTRLTVT.